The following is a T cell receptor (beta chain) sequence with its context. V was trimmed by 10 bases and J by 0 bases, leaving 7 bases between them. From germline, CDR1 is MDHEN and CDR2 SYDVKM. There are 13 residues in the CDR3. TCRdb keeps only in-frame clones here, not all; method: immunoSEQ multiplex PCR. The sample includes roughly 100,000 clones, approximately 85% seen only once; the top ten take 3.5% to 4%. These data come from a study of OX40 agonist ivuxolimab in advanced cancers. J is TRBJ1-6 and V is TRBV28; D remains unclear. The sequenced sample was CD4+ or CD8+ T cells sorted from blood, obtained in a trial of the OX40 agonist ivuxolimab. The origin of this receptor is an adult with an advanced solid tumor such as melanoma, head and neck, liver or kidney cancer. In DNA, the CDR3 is TGTGCCACGTGCAGCTCCTATAATTCACCCCTCCACTTT. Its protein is CATCSSYNSPLHF.